These T cell receptor beta chains were read from a single sample in a study of beta chain features in type 1 diabetes. The method was immunoSEQ multiplex PCR; TCRdb's version includes in-frame clones alone and lacks a portion of them. The table includes about 260,000 clones, under 70% detected once. What was sequenced was naive CD4+ T cells from blood. The receptors derive from a man aged 25 to 40 in good health. Both conserved end residues are part of each CDR3. A D gene is named only where the DNA matches it firmly. Clone size, where shown, is once, few, many, or a class for clones that have expanded.

D | size | J | V | length | DNA | CDR3
TRBD2 | few | TRBJ2-6 | TRBV9 | 18 | TGTGCCAGCAGCGTAACATTAGCGGGGAGCTCTGGGGCCAACGTCCTGACTTTC | CASSVTLAGSSGANVLTF
TRBD2 | - | TRBJ2-5 | TRBV5-1 | 17 | TGCGCCAGCAGCCCTGGGACTAGCGGGGCCTTCCAAGAGACCCAGTACTTC | CASSPGTSGAFQETQYF
- | - | TRBJ2-7 | TRBV7-2 | 14 | TGTGCCAGCAGCTCCAGGACCTCCCGATACGAGCAGTACTTC | CASSSRTSRYEQYF
- | - | TRBJ2-5 | TRBV7-9 | 15 | TGTGCCAGCAGCTTAGTGGGCGAACTTCGGGAGACCCAGTACTTC | CASSLVGELRETQYF
- | few | TRBJ2-2 | TRBV29-1 | 13 | TGCAGCGCGACTGAGGAGAACACCGGGGAGCTGTTTTTT | CSATEENTGELFF
- | - | TRBJ1-2 | TRBV29-1 | 10 | TGCAGCGTTTTCGACTATGGCTACACCTTC | CSVFDYGYTF
- | - | TRBJ2-7 | TRBV5-1 | 12 | TGCGCCAGCAGCATGGGTCCCTACGAGCAGTACTTC | CASSMGPYEQYF
- | - | TRBJ2-7 | TRBV30 | 13 | TGTGCCTGGAGTGCCCGGACATTGGCGGAGCAGTACTTC | CAWSARTLAEQYF
TRBD2 | - | TRBJ2-1 | TRBV10-3 | 18 | TGTGCCATCAGTGTCCGGACTAGCGGGATCGCCGGGGGGAATGAGCAGTTCTTC | CAISVRTSGIAGGNEQFF
- | - | TRBJ2-3 | TRBV6-5 | 11 | TGTGCCAGCCGGAATGTGGATACGCAGTATTTT | CASRNVDTQYF
- | - | TRBJ2-1 | TRBV13 | 13 | TGTGCCAGCAGCCTTGACCAACGGGGTGAGCAGTTCTTC | CASSLDQRGEQFF
- | - | TRBJ2-7 | TRBV30 | 14 | TGTGCCTGGAGTCGCACGGAAAGTCCCTACGAGCAGTACTTC | CAWSRTESPYEQYF
- | once | TRBJ2-5 | TRBV6-5 | 12 | TGTGCCAGCAATCGGAACGAGGAGACCCAGTACTTC | CASNRNEETQYF
- | - | TRBJ1-1 | TRBV6-5 | 11 | TGTGCCAGCAGCCGAAGCGGTAAAGCTTTCTTT | CASSRSGKAFF
- | - | TRBJ1-2 | TRBV7-9 | 14 | TGTGCCAGCAGCTTAGATCGAGGGAACTATGGCTACACCTTC | CASSLDRGNYGYTF
TRBD1 | - | TRBJ1-1 | TRBV30 | 16 | TGTGCCTGGAGTGTACGGAGGGACAGGGCGAACACTGAAGCTTTCTTT | CAWSVRRDRANTEAFF
- | few | TRBJ1-2 | TRBV30 | 14 | TGTGCCTGCACCCTAGGCGGGGGGCGTAGTGGCTACACCTTC | CACTLGGGRSGYTF
- | - | TRBJ1-1 | TRBV29-1 | 15 | TGCAGCGTACGGGACAAACCCAGCGGGAACACTGAAGCTTTCTTT | CSVRDKPSGNTEAFF
- | - | TRBJ2-7 | TRBV21-1 | 15 | TGTGCCAGCAGCAAAGCGCGGGACACAGCCTACGAGCAGTACTTC | CASSKARDTAYEQYF
TRBD1 | - | TRBJ1-1 | TRBV30 | 14 | TGTGCCTCAGGTTTCAGGGGGCGTAGCACTGAAGCTTTCTTT | CASGFRGRSTEAFF
- | - | TRBJ2-1 | TRBV21-1 | 16 | TGTGCCAGCAGCAAAGTCGGCGGGAGCTCCTACAATGAGCAGTTCTTC | CASSKVGGSSYNEQFF
- | - | TRBJ2-4 | TRBV29-1 | 14 | TGCAGCGTACTGGCGGGGCTAGCCAAAAACATTCAGTACTTC | CSVLAGLAKNIQYF
- | - | TRBJ2-7 | TRBV21-1 | 16 | TGTGCCAGCAGCAAGGACAGGCCGGGGAGGGGGTACGAGCAGTACTTC | CASSKDRPGRGYEQYF
- | few | TRBJ1-2 | TRBV13 | 14 | TGTGCCAGCAGCCGCAGGGACGGCGACTATGGCTACACCTTC | CASSRRDGDYGYTF
- | - | TRBJ2-5 | TRBV29-1 | 13 | TGCAGCGCCCAAATTTTTTCAGGGGAGACCCAGTACTTC | CSAQIFSGETQYF
- | - | TRBJ2-1 | TRBV4-3 | 13 | TGCGCCAGCAGCCCCGGACAGTACAATGAGCAGTTCTTC | CASSPGQYNEQFF
- | - | TRBJ2-7 | TRBV30 | 12 | TGTGCCTGGAGTGGGCAGGGTCGCGAGCAGTACTTC | CAWSGQGREQYF
- | - | TRBJ2-2 | TRBV5-1 | 13 | TGCGCCAGCAGCTTGGGGAACACCGGGGAGCTGTTTTTT | CASSLGNTGELFF
- | few | TRBJ2-3 | TRBV30 | 11 | TGTGCCTGGAGCCCAAGAGCTACGCAGTATTTT | CAWSPRATQYF
- | once | TRBJ2-1 | TRBV2 | 11 | TGTGCCAGCGGCCCCTTCGAGGAGCAGTTCTTC | CASGPFEEQFF
TRBD1 | - | TRBJ2-7 | TRBV9 | 13 | TGTGCCAGTGCCAGGGGGCGAGTAGAAGAGCAGTACTTC | CASARGRVEEQYF
- | - | TRBJ2-2 | TRBV7-2 | 12 | TGTGCCAGCAGCCGTATCACCGGGGAGCTGTTTTTT | CASSRITGELFF
TRBD1 | - | TRBJ2-7 | TRBV29-1 | 11 | TGCAGCGGGGGGACAGGGTACGAGCAGTACTTC | CSGGTGYEQYF
- | - | TRBJ2-3 | TRBV28 | 13 | TGTGCCAGCAGGCCAACAGGGATGCATACGCAGTATTTT | CASRPTGMHTQYF
TRBD1 | - | TRBJ1-1 | TRBV7-9 | 14 | TGTGCCAGCAGCTTGAGACAGGGAGACACTGAAGCTTTCTTT | CASSLRQGDTEAFF
TRBD1 | - | TRBJ1-5 | TRBV4-2 | 15 | TGTGCCAGCAGCCGAGAGGACAGGGAAAATCAGCCCCAGCATTTT | CASSREDRENQPQHF
- | - | TRBJ2-7 | TRBV30 | 14 | TGTGCCTGGAGTCCCTCGGTCCCCTCCTACGAGCAGTACTTC | CAWSPSVPSYEQYF
TRBD1 | - | TRBJ2-7 | TRBV7-9 | 16 | TGTGCCAGCAGCCCACACTCCAAGGACAGGGGCTACGAGCAGTACTTC | CASSPHSKDRGYEQYF
TRBD2 | - | TRBJ2-1 | TRBV30 | 16 | TGTGCCTGGAGTTTAACGACTAGCGGGAGATTCCGGGAGCAGTTCTTC | CAWSLTTSGRFREQFF